Each of the 23 T cell receptor beta chains below was sequenced from the same sample in a study of identifying expanded T cells in peripheral blood. Assay: immunoSEQ multiplex PCR; the TCRdb copy retains only in-frame clones and omits some. There are about 54,000 clones in the sample; roughly 89% occur only once, and around 3.3% lies in the top ten. Sequencing was carried out using blood. The receptors here all came from a person aged 18-69 years in good health.

In this sample, this clone turned up a few times. This chain connects TRBV6-1 to TRBJ2-7, with TRBD2 matching over 10 bases. V lost 6 bases, J lost 5 bases, and 10 bases stayed unmatched. Germline CDR1 MNHNS, CDR2 SASEGT. CDR3 length equals 15 residues. The CDR3 DNA reads TGTGCCAGCAGCCGAGCTAGCGGGAGCACGGACGAGCAGTACTTC. Amino acids: CASSRASGSTDEQYF.

V gene TRBV6-5 combines with J gene TRBJ2-7; possibly TRBD1 for D (5 bases). This CDR3 has 13 residues. Trimming shortened V by 2 bases and J by 0 bases, and 5 bases separated the two germline ends. Per germline, CDR1 MNHEY and CDR2 SVGAGI. The CDR3, as DNA: TGTGCCAGCAGTTACGACAGCTCCTACGAGCAGTACTTC. Protein product: CASSYDSSYEQYF.

This CDR3 reads CAISEGLASTDTQYF. CDR3 nucleotide sequence: TGTGCCATCAGTGAGGGACTAGCGAGCACAGATACGCAGTATTTT. V and J are TRBV10-3 and TRBJ2-3; 9 bases are shared with TRBD2. Looked up from germline, CDR1 is ENHRY and CDR2 is SYGVKD. The V gene end was trimmed by 2 bases and the J gene end by 0 bases; junction bases not matched to a gene: 0. The CDR3 length is 15 residues.

This chain links TRBV6-6 with TRBJ2-5; 7 bases are shared with TRBD2. Germline V lookup: CDR1 MNHNY, CDR2 SVGAGI (reference sequence). The CDR3 runs 13 residues. Germline trimming cut 10 bases from V and 5 bases from J; bases unmatched to any gene: 10. DNA for the CDR3: TGTGCCATAAAGCGGGGTTTGGGGGAGACCCAGTACTTC. Its protein product is CAIKRGLGETQYF.

The chain recombines TRBV27 with TRBJ1-5, with D possibly being TRBD1 (5 bases). From germline, CDR1 is MNHEY and CDR2 SMNVEV (reference sequence). With 4 bases removed from V and 4 bases from J, the gap between germline ends came to 11 bases. This CDR3 comprises 14 residues. CDR3 bases: TGTGCCAGCAGTTCGGGACGGGAAAATCAGCCCCAGCATTTT. As protein: CASSSGRENQPQHF.

The gene calls are TRBV6-5 and TRBJ2-3; D possibly corresponds to TRBD1 (6 bases). The length of the CDR3 is 16 residues. V lost 2 bases to trimming and J lost 1 base, with 13 bases between them. CDR1 and CDR2 (germline): MNHEY, SVGAGI. CDR3 sequence: CASSYQVRGGTDTQYF. Here the CDR3 DNA reads TGTGCCAGCAGTTACCAGGTCAGGGGCGGCACAGATACGCAGTATTTT.

This clone appeared a single time. This chain links TRBV7-3 with TRBJ2-2, with D possibly TRBD2 on 5 matching bases. CDR1 and CDR2 (germline): SGHTA, FQGTGA. The length of the CDR3 is 13 residues. The ends were cut back, 2 bases at V and 4 bases at J, with 5 bases in the middle. CDR3 sequence (DNA): TGTGCCAGCAGCTTACGGGGCACCGGGGAGCTGTTTTTT. Protein: CASSLRGTGELFF.

The rearrangement links TRBV5-1 to TRBJ2-1; 9 positions agree with TRBD2. CDR1 is SGHRS, CDR2 YFSETQ, per germline. V shed 0 bases, J shed 0 bases, and the junction held 4 bases outside the gene matches. The CDR3 contains 17 residues. The DNA of the CDR3 is TGCGCCAGCAGCTTGGAAGGTAGCGGGAGCTCCTACAATGAGCAGTTCTTC. Protein sequence: CASSLEGSGSSYNEQFF.

The chain employs TRBV4-2 and TRBJ1-4, with a tentative D call TRBD1 (6 bases). The germline V gene encodes CDR1 LGHNA and CDR2 YNFKEQ. The CDR3 sequence is 15 residues long. Trimming stripped 1 base from V and 12 bases from J, with 18 bases between. The CDR3 region is CASSQVGRQDVELFF. CDR3 sequence (DNA): TGTGCCAGCAGCCAAGTTGGGAGACAGGACGTCGAACTGTTTTTT.

The V gene is TRBV20-1, the J gene TRBJ2-2; D remains ambiguous. CDR1 is DFQATT, CDR2 SNEGSKA, per germline (reference sequence). The CDR3 is made up of 11 amino acids. Trimming removed 3 bases from V and 1 base from J, with 0 bases in between. The CDR3 nucleotides read TGCAGTGCTAGGAACACCGGGGAGCTGTTTTTT. Translating it yields CSARNTGELFF.

V and J are TRBV23-1 and TRBJ2-5; tentative D call: TRBD1 (5 bases). TRBV23-1 is identified as an open reading frame with a role that is uncertain. CDR3 length: 17 residues. V lost 3 bases, J lost 3 bases, and 20 bases lay in between. In DNA, the CDR3 is TGCGCCAGCAGTCACCAGGGCCCTAAATTTGGTAAAGAGACCCAGTACTTC. Residues: CASSHQGPKFGKETQYF.

The chain uses TRBV9 and TRBJ2-3; weak D call: TRBD2 (7 bases). The ends were cut back, 1 base at V and 4 bases at J, with 16 bases in the middle. This CDR3 is built from 16 residues. The germline gives CDR1 SGDLS, CDR2 YYNGEE. The CDR3 bases are TGTGCCAGCAGCGTAATGTGGGGGGGCGGCGCAGATACGCAGTATTTT. It codes for CASSVMWGGGADTQYF.

The gene calls are TRBV28 and TRBJ1-2; 7 bases agree with TRBD1. With V trimmed by 5 bases and J by 3 bases, 3 bases remained unmatched. The CDR3 covers 13 residues. Looked up from germline, CDR1 is MDHEN and CDR2 is SYDVKM. The CDR3 region has the DNA TGTGCCAGCAGTCGGGACAGCTACTATGGCTACACCTTC. The encoded protein is CASSRDSYYGYTF.

Written as DNA, the CDR3 is TGCGCCAGCAGCCAAGAGCGGGGGGGCTGGGGTGCCTACGAGCAGTACTTC. Protein: CASSQERGGWGAYEQYF. The chain recombines TRBV4-3 with TRBJ2-7, with TRBD2 identical over 9 bases. The ends lost 0 bases at V and 2 bases at J; junction bases unmatched: 8. The CDR3 totals 17 residues. Germline lookup yields CDR1 LGHNA and CDR2 YSLEER.

The table lists this clone with a count of one. V gene TRBV2 combines with J gene TRBJ1-4; D perhaps matches TRBD1 (5 bases). CDR1 and CDR2 (germline): SNHLY, FYNNEI. The CDR3 runs to 15 residues. V lost 11 bases, J lost 0 bases, and 16 bases lay in between. This chain's CDR3 is CASTRDGATNEKLFF. In DNA form, the CDR3 reads TGTGCCTCAACCCGGGACGGTGCAACTAATGAAAAACTGTTTTTT.

This chain joins TRBV14 and TRBJ1-1; D ambiguous. Trimming pared 4 bases from V and 1 base from J, leaving 7 bases between. Germline-derived CDR1 and CDR2 are SGHDN and FVKESK. The CDR3 extends over 13 amino acids. The DNA for the CDR3 is TGTGCCAGCAGCCCTACAGAGAACACTGAAGCTTTCTTT. Translating it yields CASSPTENTEAFF.

This clone has only one observation. V gene TRBV9 combines with J gene TRBJ2-2; tentatively, D is TRBD1 or TRBD2 (5 bases each). Germline CDR1 reads SGDLS; CDR2 reads YYNGEE. Trimming stripped 5 bases from V and 1 base from J, with 15 bases between. The CDR3 is 16 amino acids. The CDR3 region is CASRARGAENTGELFF. The DNA of the CDR3 is TGTGCCAGCAGGGCAAGAGGGGCCGAGAACACCGGGGAGCTGTTTTTT.

The chain carries TRBV4-3 and TRBJ1-6; D gene unclear. Germline V lookup: CDR1 LGHNA, CDR2 YSLEER. CDR3 length equals 17 residues. Trimming pared 1 base from V and 7 bases from J, leaving 17 bases between. The CDR3: CASSQAIGNVANSPLHF. Here the CDR3 DNA reads TGCGCCAGCAGCCAAGCTATAGGGAATGTTGCGAATTCACCCCTCCACTTT.

The chain recombines TRBV6-5 with TRBJ1-5, with D perhaps matching TRBD1 (6 bases). Trimming took off 2 bases at V and 3 bases at J, with 14 bases between the two ends. Germline lookup yields CDR1 MNHEY and CDR2 SVGAGI. The CDR3 loop spans 16 amino acids. CDR3 nucleotides: TGTGCCAGCAGTTACGGACAGTTCTATCCCAATCAGCCCCAGCATTTT. Translated: CASSYGQFYPNQPQHF.

In this sample, this clone turned up a few times. The chain joins TRBV5-4 to TRBJ2-5; the D is unclear. The germline V gene has CDR1 SGHNT and CDR2 YYREEE (reference sequence). Trimming removed 0 bases at V and 4 bases at J, with 10 bases between. The CDR3 sequence is 14 residues long. The CDR3 bases are TGTGCCAGCAGCTTGGAGGTGGGCACAGAGACCCAGTACTTC. Amino acids: CASSLEVGTETQYF.

The chain uses TRBV20-1 and TRBJ2-5; D is uncertain. Gene TRBJ2-7 matches the end of the DNA better, so the J call may be wrong. CDR3 length: 11 residues. The germline V gene has CDR1 DFQATT and CDR2 SNEGSKA (reference sequence). The CDR3 spells CSARLGYEQYF. DNA of the CDR3: TGCAGTGCTAGGCTTGGTTACGAGCAGTACTTC.

The gene calls are TRBV7-2 and TRBJ2-7, with D possibly matching TRBD1 (6 bases). Germline V gives CDR1 SGHTA, CDR2 FQGNSA. CDR3 length equals 17 residues. V lost 5 bases, J lost 6 bases, and 26 bases lay in between. This CDR3 is CASSPRGPGVGRPEQYF. DNA of the CDR3: TGTGCCAGCAGCCCCCGAGGTCCAGGGGTAGGTAGGCCCGAGCAGTACTTC.

This clone was recorded only once. J is TRBJ1-3 and V is TRBV6-1; D not certain. The V gene lost 5 bases and the J gene lost 4 bases, with 15 bases spanning the gap. Germline CDR1 is MNHNS and CDR2 is SASEGT. The CDR3 contains 15 residues. The CDR3 DNA reads as TGTGCCAGCAGTACAAGTGTGGGTGGAGGAAACACCATATATTTT. This translates into CASSTSVGGGNTIYF.